The rows below give T cell receptor beta chains drawn from one sample of a study of CD4 and CD8 cells across lung adenocarcinoma regions. TCRdb reanalysed the PCR reads using MiXCR and keeps one entry per CDR3 protein. The sample lists more than 9,000 distinct CDR3 sequences; roughly 48% were seen once. Sequencing used CD8+ T cells from the margin of a lung tumor. The receptors originated from a female donor with lung adenocarcinoma. The CD4 and CD8 labels of this study may be unreliable. Both conserved end residues are part of each CDR3. The order of the fields is D gene, J gene, clone size, V gene, CDR3 length, CDR3 DNA, CDR3 protein. The D gene is left open where the match is weak. Clone sizes are given selectively: once, few, many, or a class where the clone is expanded.

. | TRBJ2-3 | . | TRBV10-2 | 15 | TGCGCCAGCAGAGAGCTAGCGTGGACCAAAAACACGCAGTATTTC | CASRELAWTKNTQYF
. | TRBJ2-5 | . | TRBV10-3 | 18 | TGTGCGGGTTGTGAAGGGGGGCTAGGGGGCGGGGACCAAGAGACCCAGTACTTC | CAGCEGGLGGGDQETQYF
. | TRBJ1-1 | many | TRBV6-1 | 11 | TGTGCCAGCAGGGGGGGCACTGAAGCTTTCTTT | CASRGGTEAFF
TRBD2 | TRBJ2-3 | . | TRBV6-4 | 15 | TGTGCCAGCGGTGACGGGGGCGGGGGGGCAGATACGCAGTACTTT | CASGDGGGGADTQYF
. | TRBJ1-2 | medium-sized | TRBV6-1 | 15 | TGTGCCAGCAGTGAAGACCCAAGGACGGGTTATGGCTACACCTTC | CASSEDPRTGYGYTF
. | TRBJ2-1 | . | TRBV7-6 | 13 | TGTGCCAGCAGCCGCCCTCGAGAGGCTGAGCAGTTCTTC | CASSRPREAEQFF
TRBD1 | TRBJ2-2 | . | TRBV4-2 | 18 | TGTGCCAGCAGCCAAGTTGGTGCCCGGACAGGGGAGCCCGGGGAGCTGTTTTTT | CASSQVGARTGEPGELFF
. | TRBJ2-7 | many | TRBV10-3 | 17 | TGTGCCATCAGTGAGCCAGAACGGGGGACGTCGACCTACGAGCAGTACTTC | CAISEPERGTSTYEQYF
. | TRBJ2-1 | . | TRBV6-5 | 12 | TGTGCCAGCAGTTCGGATAGTGCAGGGCCGTTCTTC | CASSSDSAGPFF
. | TRBJ2-3 | medium-sized | TRBV6-5 | 13 | TGTGCCAGCAGCTCACACTCCACAGATACGCAGTATTTT | CASSSHSTDTQYF
. | TRBJ2-2 | many | TRBV7-2 | 14 | TGTGCCAGCAGCTTAGATGTTGGCACCGGGGAGCTGTTTTTT | CASSLDVGTGELFF
TRBD1 | TRBJ2-5 | many | TRBV11-2 | 15 | TGTGCCAGCAGCTTCGTAGGGGGCGAGGTGGAGACCCAGTACTTC | CASSFVGGEVETQYF
TRBD2 | TRBJ2-3 | . | TRBV7-3 | 15 | TGTGCCAGCAGCCCGTTAGCGGGGGGCACAGATACGCAGTATTTT | CASSPLAGGTDTQYF
. | TRBJ1-1 | . | TRBV5-1 | 14 | TGCGCCAGCAGAAAGGACGGATCGAACACTGAAGCTTTCTTT | CASRKDGSNTEAFF
. | TRBJ2-3 | . | TRBV7-2 | 15 | TGTGCCAGGAGGAAAGGGCTTGCGGGGAAAGATGCGCAGTATTTT | CARRKGLAGKDAQYF
. | TRBJ2-3 | few | TRBV7-6 | 16 | TGTGCCAGCAGCTTAAAATATAGCACGAGAGCCCTAACGCAGTATTTT | CASSLKYSTRALTQYF
TRBD1 | TRBJ1-3 | . | TRBV7-6 | 16 | TGTGCCAGCAGCCCAGGGGGGGTTTACTCTGGAAACACCATATATTTT | CASSPGGVYSGNTIYF
. | TRBJ2-3 | . | TRBV6-1 | 11 | TGTGCCAGCTGGTCCACCGATGAGCTGTATTTT | CASWSTDELYF
TRBD1 | TRBJ1-4 | . | TRBV12-3/TRBV12-4 | 15 | TGTGCCAGCAGTCCAAGACCCGGACAGGGTGTAAAACTGTTTTTT | CASSPRPGQGVKLFF
TRBD1 | TRBJ2-5 | many | TRBV6-6 | 17 | TGTGCCAGCAGTTACTCGCCGGGACAGGGGGCGGGGGAGACCCAGTACTTC | CASSYSPGQGAGETQYF
. | TRBJ2-7 | many | TRBV6-5 | 14 | TGTGCCAGCAGTTACTCGACGGCAGGAGGGGAGCAGTACTTC | CASSYSTAGGEQYF
. | TRBJ1-1 | medium-sized | TRBV7-2 | 14 | TGTGCCAGCAGCCCCGGGACTTCAAACACTGAAGCTTTCTTT | CASSPGTSNTEAFF
. | TRBJ2-7 | few | TRBV6-1 | 12 | TGTGCCAGCAGGAGCGAGAGCTACGAGCAGTACTTC | CASRSESYEQYF
TRBD1 | TRBJ1-6 | . | TRBV30 | 16 | TGTGCCTGGAGGGCCTCGGGACAGGGTGTCGGCTCACCCCTCCACTTT | CAWRASGQGVGSPLHF
. | TRBJ1-1 | . | TRBV6-5 | 14 | TGTGCCAGCAGTTACGGGGGGACATCCACTGAAGCTTTCTTT | CASSYGGTSTEAFF
. | TRBJ2-3 | . | TRBV27 | 15 | TGTGCCAGCAGTTTACAGGACCGGAGCACAGATACGCAGTATTTT | CASSLQDRSTDTQYF
TRBD2 | TRBJ2-3 | many | TRBV6-5 | 18 | TGTGCCAGCAGTTACTCGATAGCTAGCGGGGTTGGCACAGATACGCAGTATTTT | CASSYSIASGVGTDTQYF
TRBD2 | TRBJ2-7 | . | TRBV6-5 | 15 | TGTGCCAGCAGTTACTCCCCGGGACTAACCTACGAGCAGTACTTC | CASSYSPGLTYEQYF
. | TRBJ2-5 | . | TRBV28 | 15 | TGTGCCAGCAGTTTATTTTGGGGCGTAAGGGAGACCCAGTACTTC | CASSLFWGVRETQYF
TRBD2 | TRBJ2-7 | . | TRBV27 | 15 | TGTGCCAGCAGTCACCTCTCGGGAGGGTCCGGCGAGCAGTACTTC | CASSHLSGGSGEQYF
. | TRBJ2-4 | many | TRBV6-1 | 17 | TGTGCCAGCAGCCCCCTCTCCGACACCTTAGCCAAAAACATTCAGTACTTC | CASSPLSDTLAKNIQYF
TRBD2 | TRBJ2-1 | . | TRBV10-3 | 16 | TGTGCCATCAGTGAAGGACTAGCGGGAAGGTCACATGAGCAGTTCTTC | CAISEGLAGRSHEQFF
. | TRBJ1-2 | once | TRBV6-1 | 13 | TGTGCCAGCAGTCTCCGGTGGGACTATGGCTACACCTTC | CASSLRWDYGYTF
TRBD2 | TRBJ2-1 | . | TRBV6-1 | 15 | TGTGCCAGCAGATTCGGCGGGGCTAGCGGCGGGGAGCAGTTCTTC | CASRFGGASGGEQFF
TRBD1 | TRBJ1-1 | few | TRBV11-3 | 13 | TGTGCCAGCAGTCTTCAGAGGACAGGGGAAGCTTTCTTT | CASSLQRTGEAFF
. | TRBJ2-3 | . | TRBV27 | 19 | TGTGCCAGCAGTTTAAGGGTTCCCCCCCCACGCAGGTCCCGGGATACGCAGTATTTT | CASSLRVPPPRRSRDTQYF
. | TRBJ2-1 | . | TRBV20-1 | 15 | TGCAGTGCTCCGGGGGTTACTCGCTCCTACAATGAGCAGTTCTTC | CSAPGVTRSYNEQFF
. | TRBJ2-3 | . | TRBV6-1 | 14 | TGTGCGAGCAGTGAGTTTGTGAGCACAGATGCGCAGTACTTT | CASSEFVSTDAQYF
. | TRBJ1-4 | . | TRBV27 | 15 | TGTGCCAGCAGTTTAACGGAGGACAGCCAAGAAAAACTGTTTTTT | CASSLTEDSQEKLFF
TRBD2 | TRBJ2-3 | few | TRBV11-3 | 15 | TGTGCCAGCAGCTTAGGCCGGGGGGTTCGCGATACGCAGTATTTT | CASSLGRGVRDTQYF
. | TRBJ1-1 | . | TRBV4-1 | 16 | TGCGCCAGCAGCCAAGTTAAACGTGGAGTTGGCACTGAAGCTTTCTTT | CASSQVKRGVGTEAFF
TRBD1 | TRBJ2-1 | few | TRBV4-1 | 16 | TGCGCCAGCAGCCAAGTCCGGGACAGGGACTACAATGAGCAGTTCTTC | CASSQVRDRDYNEQFF
. | TRBJ2-1 | . | TRBV6-1 | 16 | TGTGCCACCGCGGTCCGATCACCCGGGGAACCTGGTGAGCAGTTCTTC | CATAVRSPGEPGEQFF
TRBD2 | TRBJ2-3 | . | TRBV6-1 | 13 | TGTGCCAGCTTTTCTAGCGGGAGATATGAGCAGTTTTTC | CASFSSGRYEQFF
. | TRBJ2-3 | . | TRBV6-1 | 14 | TGTGGCAGCCGGTGGAGAGGGGGGAAAAACACGCAGTATTTT | CGSRWRGGKNTQYF
. | TRBJ2-3 | many | TRBV6-5 | 14 | TGTGCCAGCAGCCTTCCGGAGGGTCAGGATACGCAGTATTTT | CASSLPEGQDTQYF
TRBD2 | TRBJ2-1 | . | TRBV14 | 16 | TGTGCCAGCAGCCAACTCAGCGGGAGGGCCCGTGATGAGCAGTTCTTC | CASSQLSGRARDEQFF
. | TRBJ2-1 | . | TRBV25-1 | 16 | TGTGCCAGCAGTGAACGGACAGAACCGGTAGGCAATGAGCAGTTCTTC | CASSERTEPVGNEQFF
. | TRBJ1-6 | few | TRBV11-2 | 15 | TGTGCCAGCAGCTTAGATGGGGGCGGGGATTCACCCCTCCACTTT | CASSLDGGGDSPLHF
TRBD2 | TRBJ2-1 | few | TRBV12-3/TRBV12-4 | 13 | TGTGCCCACGGGACTAGCGTAGACAATGAGCAGTTCTTC | CAHGTSVDNEQFF
. | TRBJ2-1 | . | TRBV6-1 | 14 | TGTGCCAGGCTCGGGGGCGGTGGCCAAGAGACCCAGTTCTTC | CARLGGGGQETQFF
TRBD2 | TRBJ2-5 | . | TRBV10-2 | 14 | TGCGCCAGCAGCCGACTAGCGGGGCGGGATACCCAGTACTTC | CASSRLAGRDTQYF
TRBD2 | TRBJ2-3 | . | TRBV6-1 | 16 | TGTGCCAGCAGGGGAGCGGGGGCGGGGGCCAAAGATACGCAGTATTTT | CASRGAGAGAKDTQYF
. | TRBJ2-1 | once | TRBV10-2 | 14 | TGCGCCAGCAGTAATCCTCAGGGAACCTACGAGCAGTTCTTC | CASSNPQGTYEQFF
. | TRBJ2-3 | . | TRBV6-1 | 15 | TGTGCCAGGAGTGAAGGGGGCGGGGACCTAGATACGCAGTACTTT | CARSEGGGDLDTQYF